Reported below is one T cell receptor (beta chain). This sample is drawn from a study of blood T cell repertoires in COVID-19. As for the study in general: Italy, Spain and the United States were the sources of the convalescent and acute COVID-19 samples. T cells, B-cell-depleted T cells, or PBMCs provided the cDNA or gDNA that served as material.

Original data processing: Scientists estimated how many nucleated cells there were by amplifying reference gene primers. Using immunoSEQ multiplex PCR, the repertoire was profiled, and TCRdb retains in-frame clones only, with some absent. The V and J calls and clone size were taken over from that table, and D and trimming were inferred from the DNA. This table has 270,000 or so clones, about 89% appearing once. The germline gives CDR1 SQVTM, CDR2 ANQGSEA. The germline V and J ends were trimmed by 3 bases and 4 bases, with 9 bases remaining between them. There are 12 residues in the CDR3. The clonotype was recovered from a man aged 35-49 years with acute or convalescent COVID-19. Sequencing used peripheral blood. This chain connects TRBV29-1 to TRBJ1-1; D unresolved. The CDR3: CSVDLVVTEAFF. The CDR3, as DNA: TGCAGCGTTGACCTAGTCGTCACTGAAGCTTTCTTT.